Presented here are 31 T cell receptor beta chains from one specimen sequenced in a study of shared clonotypes between healthy human individuals (dated by TCRdb to 2019 to 2021). Libraries were built with the immunoSEQ multiplex PCR assay. TCRdb limited this immuneACCESS table to in-frame rearrangements with V and J called. A share of clones is missing; checked studies link under half to unresolved V genes, and the rest is unexplained. Present in this sample are 1.5 million to 1.9 million clones, 95% to 99% of which were seen just once. Together, the top ten hold 0.4% to 0.55% of the sample. Sequencing used naive CD4+ T cells sorted from blood. What the cell subset or site label conveys for this sample: CD45RA+ positively selected. The origin of the receptors is a man aged 25 to 40 in good health.

The rearrangement uses TRBV18 and TRBJ2-7; 8 positions match TRBD1. V trimming: 3 bases; J trimming: 2 bases; junction bases outside the gene matches: 6. The CDR3 spans 15 residues. CDR1 is KGHSH, CDR2 LQKENI, per germline. The CDR3 DNA reads as TGTGCCAGCTCACCGAGGACAGGGACAGCCTACGAGCAGTACTTC. It specifies CASSPRTGTAYEQYF.

V and J are TRBV7-2 and TRBJ2-7; the match to TRBD2 covers 12 bases. Germline-derived CDR1 and CDR2 are SGHTA and FQGNSA. The trim removed 4 bases at V and 7 bases at J, leaving 5 bases unmatched. The CDR3 loop spans 14 amino acids. The CDR3 here is CASSSGLAGREQYF. As DNA, the CDR3 is TGTGCCAGCAGCTCAGGACTAGCGGGGCGGGAGCAGTACTTC.

J is TRBJ2-7 and V is TRBV29-1, with D possibly being TRBD1 (5 bases). V was clipped by 5 bases and J by 3 bases, with 8 bases between them. This CDR3 spans 11 amino acids. The germline CDR1 and CDR2 sequences are SQVTM and ANQGSEA. The CDR3 here is CSVSRDYEQYF. CDR3 nucleotides: TGCAGCGTTAGCAGGGACTACGAGCAGTACTTC.

The chain uses TRBV2 and TRBJ2-1, with D perhaps matching TRBD1 (6 bases). V lost 10 bases, J lost 8 bases, and 18 bases lay in between. Germline assignment: CDR1 SNHLY and CDR2 FYNNEI. The CDR3 extends over 13 amino acids. The CDR3 DNA reads TGTGCCACCCGCCGAACAGGGTTCGATGAGCAGTTCTTC. It is translated as CATRRTGFDEQFF.

The chain carries TRBV18 and TRBJ2-5; D is perhaps TRBD1 or TRBD2 (5 bases each). V lost 3 bases and J lost 5, with 10 bases in between. Germline CDR1 KGHSH, CDR2 LQKENI. This CDR3 spans 13 amino acids. The CDR3 coding sequence is TGTGCCAGCTCACCTTTTGAGGGGGAGACCCAGTACTTC. It codes for CASSPFEGETQYF. Variable domain in full (rest from reference TRBV18 and TRBJ2-5): NAGVMQNPRHLVRRRGQEARLRCSPMKGHSHVYWYRQLPEEGLKFMVYLQKENIIDESGMPKERFSAEFPKEGPSILRIQQVVRGDSAAYFCASSPFEGETQYFGPGTRLLVL.

This clone was seen a single time. The V call is TRBV4-2, the J call TRBJ1-4, with unresolved D. The CDR3 has 12 amino acids. Germline loops: CDR1 LGHNA, CDR2 YNFKEQ. V was clipped by 0 bases and J by 13 bases, with 9 bases between them. The CDR3: CASSQEGFVLFF. CDR3 DNA sequence: TGTGCCAGCAGCCAAGAAGGGTTTGTACTGTTTTTT.

The chain links TRBV28 to TRBJ2-3, with 7 bases identical to TRBD2. The CDR3 length is 16 residues. Germline lookup yields CDR1 MDHEN and CDR2 SYDVKM. V lost 6 bases to trimming and J lost 2 bases; unmatched junction nucleotides: 11. CDR3 residues: CASRGGSGSFTDTQYF. CDR3 DNA: TGTGCCAGCAGGGGAGGGAGCGGATCCTTCACAGATACGCAGTATTTT.

Here the CDR3 DNA reads TGTGCCAGTAGTCGCCCTTTTCAGGGTTCAGATACGCAGTATTTT. Residues: CASSRPFQGSDTQYF. The rearrangement links TRBV19 to TRBJ2-3; D is perhaps TRBD1 (5 bases). V was pared by 5 bases and J by 4 bases, with 16 bases between. CDR3 size: 15 residues. CDR1 and CDR2 from the germline V gene are LNHDA and SQIVND (reference sequence).

The V and J genes are TRBV5-1 and TRBJ2-5; TRBD2 matches 10 bases. The CDR3 spans 15 residues. V lost 2 bases and J lost 5; bases outside the gene matches: 6. Germline V gene lookup returns CDR1 SGHRS and CDR2 YFSETQ. Here the CDR3 reads CASSFRLAGDETQYF. The DNA for the CDR3 is TGCGCCAGCAGCTTCAGACTAGCGGGTGACGAGACCCAGTACTTC.

The chain is built from TRBV4-1 and TRBJ1-2; the D is unclear. V was trimmed by 3 bases and J by 3 bases, leaving 11 bases between them. This CDR3 contains 14 residues. CDR1 and CDR2 from the germline V gene are MGHRA and YSYEKL. The chain's CDR3 is CASSQPGVDYGYTF. CDR3 bases: TGCGCCAGCAGCCAGCCCGGGGTCGACTATGGCTACACCTTC.

The rearrangement uses TRBV7-2 and TRBJ2-1; the D is unclear. The germline gives CDR1 SGHTA, CDR2 FQGNSA. This CDR3 comprises 14 residues. With 7 bases removed from V and 0 bases from J, the gap between germline ends came to 10 bases. The DNA of the CDR3 is TGTGCCAGCACCCGTCCGAGCTCCTACAATGAGCAGTTCTTC. It yields the protein CASTRPSSYNEQFF.

V is TRBV14 and J is TRBJ2-2, with D uncertain. Germline CDR1 reads SGHDN; CDR2 reads FVKESK. There are 15 residues in the CDR3. V was pared by 0 bases and J by 7 bases, with 12 bases between. The CDR3 here is CASSQEIVVGGELFF. For the CDR3, the DNA is TGTGCCAGCAGCCAAGAAATAGTTGTGGGCGGGGAGCTGTTTTTT.

This chain links TRBV5-1 with TRBJ2-1; 9 bases agree with TRBD1. The CDR3 covers 14 residues. CDR1 and CDR2 (germline): SGHRS, YFSETQ. V lost 0 bases and J lost 9; bases outside the gene matches: 4. CDR3 sequence: CASSLDRGRGEQFF. The CDR3 DNA sequence: TGCGCCAGCAGCTTGGACAGGGGGCGAGGTGAGCAGTTCTTC.

This chain uses TRBV7-8 with TRBJ2-3, with D possibly being TRBD1 (6 bases). V lost 5 bases to trimming and J lost 2 bases, with 17 bases between them. This CDR3 region has 16 residues. CDR1 and CDR2 (germline): SGHVS, FQNEAQ. The CDR3 loop is CASSPRNGQPTDTQYF. For the CDR3, the DNA is TGTGCCAGCAGCCCCCGGAACGGACAGCCCACAGATACGCAGTATTTT.

The chain combines TRBV19 with TRBJ2-1; possibly TRBD2 for D (6 bases). The germline V gene encodes CDR1 LNHDA and CDR2 SQIVND (reference sequence). The CDR3 sequence is 16 residues long. V lost 6 bases and J lost 0, with 15 bases in between. As DNA, the CDR3 is TGTGCCAGTAGAGATGGGAGGAAAAGCTCCTACAATGAGCAGTTCTTC. Translating gives CASRDGRKSSYNEQFF.

The chain combines TRBV5-4 with TRBJ2-2; possibly TRBD1 for D (6 bases). CDR1 and CDR2 (germline): SGHNT, YYREEE (reference sequence). The length of the CDR3 is 15 residues. V lost 2 bases and J 2 bases, leaving 10 bases between the germline ends. CDR3: CASSFQGTNTGELFF. CDR3 DNA: TGTGCCAGCAGCTTTCAGGGGACCAACACCGGGGAGCTGTTTTTT.

The J gene is TRBJ2-1, the V gene TRBV2; D may be TRBD1 (6 bases). Trimming took 4 bases from V and 7 from J, leaving 11 bases between them. CDR3 size: 13 residues. In germline, CDR1 is SNHLY, CDR2 FYNNEI. The CDR3 DNA reads as TGTGCCAGCAGTGGGGAAACAGGGAATGAGCAGTTCTTC. Translating gives CASSGETGNEQFF. Full variable domain (remainder filled in from reference TRBV2 and TRBJ2-1): EPEVTQTPSHQVTQMGQEVILRCVPISNHLYFYWYRQILGQKVEFLVSFYNNEISEKSEIFDDQFSVERPDGSNFTLKIRSTKLEDSAMYFCASSGETGNEQFFGPGTRLTVL.

This clone has a single count. DNA of the CDR3: TGTGCCAGCAGCTCGGCGGGACTCAGCACAGATACGCAGTATTTT. Translation gives CASSSAGLSTDTQYF. The chain employs TRBV7-6 and TRBJ2-3, with D possibly matching TRBD2 (6 bases). The CDR3 runs 15 residues. Deletions cut 4 bases from V and 0 bases from J, with 11 bases between. Germline-derived CDR1 and CDR2 are SGHVS and FNYEAQ.

This clone was found a few times. The genes are TRBV5-1 and TRBJ2-3; D possibly corresponds to TRBD1 (6 bases). The CDR3 runs 15 residues. Germline V lookup: CDR1 SGHRS, CDR2 YFSETQ. V gave up 0 bases and J gave up 1 base, with 9 bases separating them. The CDR3 region has the DNA TGCGCCAGCAGCTTGGGACAGGTCGGCACAGATACGCAGTATTTT. It codes for CASSLGQVGTDTQYF.

With regard to this clone: Other DNA sequences of this sample code for an identical CDR3. The CDR3 is CASSFDGSNQPQHF. The CDR3 DNA is TGTGCCAGCAGTTTTGACGGAAGCAATCAGCCCCAGCATTTT. The chain combines TRBV6-1 with TRBJ1-5, with D unclear. The ends were cut back, 5 bases at V and 1 base at J, with 9 bases in the middle. The CDR3 contains 14 residues. CDR1 and CDR2 from the germline V gene are MNHNS and SASEGT.

V gene TRBV6-5 combines with J gene TRBJ2-7; D is perhaps TRBD2 (5 bases). The CDR3 has 14 amino acids. V lost 0 bases to trimming and J lost 4 bases, with 10 bases between them. Germline V gives CDR1 MNHEY, CDR2 SVGAGI. This CDR3 is CASSYSIATYEQYF. CDR3 in DNA: TGTGCCAGCAGTTACTCGATAGCGACTTACGAGCAGTACTTC.

The chain employs TRBV5-4 and TRBJ2-1, with 14 bases lining up with TRBD2. Germline values: CDR1 SGHNT, CDR2 YYREEE (reference sequence). The CDR3 spans 19 residues. Trimming took 2 bases from V and 7 from J; bases not matched to a gene: 14. The CDR3 sequence: CASSFGGGTSGRWRNEQFF. The CDR3 nucleotides read TGTGCCAGCAGCTTTGGAGGGGGGACTAGCGGGAGATGGAGGAATGAGCAGTTCTTC.

The gene calls are TRBV10-3 and TRBJ2-7, with 7 bases that match TRBD1. With V trimmed by 0 bases and J by 5 bases, 7 bases remained unmatched. The V gene's germline CDR1 is ENHRY and CDR2 SYGVKD. The CDR3 is 15 residues long. The CDR3 DNA is TGTGCCATCAGTGAGTCGACAGGGAAAAATCACGAGCAGTACTTC. This sequence encodes CAISESTGKNHEQYF.

This sequence joins TRBV5-6 and TRBJ2-7; D may be TRBD1 (6 bases). The V gene lost 0 bases and the J gene lost 2 bases, with 9 bases spanning the gap. The CDR3 is made up of 14 amino acids. Germline CDR1 and CDR2: SGHDT and YYEEEE. The CDR3 sequence is CASSLVDRPYEQYF. CDR3 in DNA: TGTGCCAGCAGCTTGGTAGACAGGCCCTACGAGCAGTACTTC.

The CDR3 here is CSASEDTEAFF. Here the CDR3 DNA reads TGCAGTGCTAGCGAAGACACTGAAGCTTTCTTT. The V gene is TRBV20-1, the J gene TRBJ1-1; D uncertain. The germline gives CDR1 DFQATT, CDR2 SNEGSKA (reference sequence). The CDR3 loop spans 11 amino acids. Trimming cost V 3 bases and J 3 bases, with 5 bases left between them.

The rearrangement joins TRBV2 to TRBJ2-7, with D hard to call. Germline CDR1 reads SNHLY; CDR2 reads FYNNEI. Trimming shortened V by 9 bases and J by 10 bases, and 19 bases separated the two germline ends. CDR3 size: 12 residues. The CDR3 sequence is CASGRTFSLQYF. The CDR3 region has the DNA TGTGCCAGTGGGCGGACGTTCTCCCTACAGTACTTC.

The rearrangement links TRBV19 to TRBJ1-2; D unclear. V lost 1 base and J lost 4, with 4 bases in between. The CDR3 sequence is 12 residues long. Per germline, CDR1 LNHDA and CDR2 SQIVND (reference sequence). In DNA form, the CDR3 reads TGTGCCAGTAGTATAGCAAGCTATGGCTACACCTTC. This sequence encodes CASSIASYGYTF.

The V gene is TRBV6-1, the J gene TRBJ2-4; 12 bases map to TRBD2. Trimming at V came to 4 bases and at J to 1 base, leaving 5 bases not matched to a gene. The CDR3 totals 17 residues. CDR1 is MNHNS and CDR2 is SASEGT in the germline V gene. The CDR3 DNA is TGTGCCAGCAGTGGAAGACTAGCGGGAGAGGCCAAAAACATTCAGTACTTC. It is translated as CASSGRLAGEAKNIQYF.

The V call is TRBV19, the J call TRBJ1-2; D is ambiguous. Per the germline V gene, CDR1 is LNHDA and CDR2 is SQIVND (reference sequence). Trimming pared 7 bases from V and 7 bases from J, leaving 19 bases between. The CDR3 runs to 14 residues. As DNA, the CDR3 is TGTGCCAGTACGGCGTTCGAGGTTTCTGGTGGCTACACCTTC. Translation gives CASTAFEVSGGYTF.

V gene TRBV30 combines with J gene TRBJ1-3, with D uncertain. The V end was cut by 2 bases, the J end by 2 bases, with 13 bases between. This CDR3 spans 15 amino acids. Germline assignment: CDR1 GTSNPN and CDR2 SVGIG (reference sequence). CDR3 sequence: CAWSPGVLAGNTIYF. The CDR3 bases are TGTGCCTGGAGTCCCGGGGTTTTAGCTGGAAACACCATATATTTT.

The CDR3 loop is CASSFRPEYEQYF. CDR3 nucleotide sequence: TGTGCCAGCAGTTTTAGGCCAGAATACGAGCAGTACTTC. The J gene is TRBJ2-7, the V gene TRBV27, with D unclear. V lost 3 bases and J lost 4, with 10 bases in between. Germline V CDR1 and CDR2: MNHEY, SMNVEV (reference sequence). The CDR3 loop spans 13 amino acids.